Below, 25 T cell receptor beta chains from the same sample are listed, as sequenced in a study of T-cell reconstitution after alpha-beta-depleted transplantation in children listed by TCRdb under 2016. The library was prepared using PCR. The sequencer was an Illumina HiSeq 2500. To normalize quantification of the TCRbeta repertoire, the TCR libraries were built with molecular barcoding that relied on unique molecular identifiers. Using fastp trimming at Q25 and MiXCR clonotype assembly, TCRdb reanalyzed the public sequencing data and kept in-frame beta chains. For every CDR3 protein sequence, its rows merge into one entry that carries the most common genes and DNA. The sample table records over 200,000 distinct CDR3 sequences; roughly 9% of these occur just once. The top ten clones comprise less than 8% of the sample. The input for sequencing was PBMCs from the stem cell graft donor, taken from the stem cell graft. The receptors come from a human donor who donated a stem cell graft to a child with acute lymphoblastic leukemia.

This clonotype was recorded a few times. CDR3 DNA: TGTGCCAGCAGCAACAGCGGACTTAACTCTGGGGCCAACGTCCTGACTTTC. Its protein product is CASSNSGLNSGANVLTF. The J gene is TRBJ2-6, the V gene TRBV7-9, with D possibly TRBD2 on 5 matching bases. Trimming removed 5 bases at V and 0 bases at J, with 14 bases between. The CDR3 runs to 17 residues. In germline, CDR1 is SEHNR, CDR2 FQNEAQ (reference sequence). The full variable domain, completed using reference TRBV7-9 and TRBJ2-6, is DTGVSQNPRHKITKRGQNVTFRCDPISEHNRLYWYRQTLGQGPEFLTYFQNEAQLEKSRLLSDRFSAERPKGSFSTLEIQRTEQGDSAMYLCASSNSGLNSGANVLTFGAGSRLTVL.

The chain employs TRBV6-1 and TRBJ2-7; 7 bases are a match to TRBD2. CDR1 is MNHNS, CDR2 SASEGT, per germline. The trim removed 7 bases at V and 3 bases at J, leaving 15 bases unmatched. This CDR3 has 16 residues. The CDR3 sequence is CASMRQSGANGYEQYF. CDR3 DNA sequence: TGTGCCAGCATGAGACAGAGCGGGGCGAATGGCTACGAGCAGTACTTC.

In this sample, this clonotype turned up many times. The chain has TRBV27 and TRBJ1-1; D ambiguous. The CDR3 sequence is 14 residues long. V lost 1 base and J 4 bases, leaving 10 bases between the germline ends. Germline V gene lookup returns CDR1 MNHEY and CDR2 SMNVEV (reference sequence). The CDR3 DNA sequence: TGTGCCAGCAGTTTATTTGCCCGAGGCACTGAAGCTTTCTTT. Protein: CASSLFARGTEAFF.

In this sample, this clonotype turned up a few times. The chain has TRBV30 and TRBJ1-5; possible D gene TRBD1, 6 bases. V was cut by 0 bases and J by 6 bases, with 12 bases left in between. CDR3 size: 14 residues. CDR1 is GTSNPN, CDR2 SVGIG, per germline (reference sequence). This chain's CDR3 is CAWSVGRGSQPQHF. The DNA for the CDR3 is TGTGCCTGGAGTGTGGGGAGGGGGAGTCAGCCCCAGCATTTT.

This clonotype appeared many times. The rearrangement uses TRBV5-1 and TRBJ1-2; tentatively, D is TRBD1 (6 bases). V was trimmed by 0 bases and J by 6 bases, leaving 9 bases between them. The CDR3 runs to 13 residues. CDR1 SGHRS and CDR2 YFSETQ come from the germline V gene. CDR3 protein: CASSLAGDHGYTF. The DNA of the CDR3 is TGCGCCAGCAGCTTGGCAGGGGATCATGGCTACACCTTC.

The V gene is TRBV7-2, the J gene TRBJ2-1; possibly TRBD2 for D (5 bases). Germline V lookup: CDR1 SGHTA, CDR2 FQGNSA. The CDR3 totals 17 residues. V was shortened by 1 base and J by 5 bases, with 18 bases between the two germline ends. CDR3 DNA: TGTGCCAGCAGCTTAGGGGGTCCTAGCCATACCAACAATGAGCAGTTCTTC. It encodes CASSLGGPSHTNNEQFF.

This clonotype was seen just once. This chain uses TRBV6-1 with TRBJ2-3, with 10 bases fitting TRBD2. This CDR3 is 17 amino acids long. Germline values: CDR1 MNHNS, CDR2 SASEGT. V lost 0 bases, J lost 2 bases, and 5 bases stayed unmatched. CDR3 sequence reads: CASSEALAGVPTDTQYF. CDR3 sequence (DNA): TGTGCCAGCAGTGAAGCTCTAGCGGGGGTCCCCACAGATACGCAGTATTTT.

This clonotype was seen at least ten times. The V and J genes are TRBV6-1 and TRBJ2-3; D remains unclear. The CDR3 is made up of 14 amino acids. Germline CDR1 and CDR2: MNHNS and SASEGT. The germline V and J ends were trimmed by 6 bases and 6 bases, with 16 bases remaining between them. The CDR3 DNA reads as TGTGCCAGCAGCTCCCACCCTAGTACGGATACGCAGTATTTT. It is translated as CASSSHPSTDTQYF.

The chain uses TRBV6-2 or TRBV6-3 and TRBJ2-1; maybe TRBD2 (6 bases). Trimming took 8 bases from V and 5 from J, leaving 16 bases between them. Germline V gene sequence: CDR1 MNHEY, CDR2 SVGEGT. This CDR3 is 14 amino acids long. The chain's CDR3 is CASRDGGSHNEQFF. The CDR3, as DNA: TGTGCCAGCCGGGACGGGGGTAGCCACAATGAGCAGTTCTTC.

This clonotype has a count of ten or more. The gene calls are TRBV4-1 and TRBJ2-2, with 11 nucleotides matching TRBD2. V lost 6 bases and J lost 5; bases outside the gene matches: 5. CDR1 is MGHRA, CDR2 YSYEKL, per germline. CDR3 length equals 15 residues. The CDR3 sequence is CASRIAGGRTGELFF. The CDR3 bases are TGCGCCAGCAGAATAGCGGGGGGGCGAACCGGGGAGCTGTTTTTT.

J is TRBJ1-2 and V is TRBV6-5; 8 nucleotides line up with TRBD1. This CDR3 region has 18 residues. Per germline, CDR1 MNHEY and CDR2 SVGAGI. The V and J ends lost 2 bases and 2 bases, in that order; junction bases with no gene match: 13. This CDR3 reads CASSYVGGQGLGNYGYTF. The CDR3 bases are TGTGCCAGCAGTTACGTCGGCGGACAGGGACTAGGAAACTATGGCTACACCTTC.

This clonotype was found many times. The chain joins TRBV11-2 to TRBJ1-1; D ambiguous. V was trimmed by 1 base and J by 1 base, leaving 10 bases between them. This CDR3 is 15 amino acids long. Germline CDR1 and CDR2: SGHAT and FQNNGV. The CDR3 reads CASSLGYGENTEAFF. CDR3 nucleotides: TGTGCCAGCAGCTTAGGTTACGGGGAGAACACTGAAGCTTTCTTT.

V is TRBV5-1 and J is TRBJ2-1, with 7 bases fitting TRBD1. The CDR3 is made up of 16 amino acids. In germline, CDR1 is SGHRS, CDR2 YFSETQ. V gave up 2 bases and J gave up 1 base; unmatched junction bases: 6. CDR3 bases: TGCGCCAGCAGCTTACAGGGGCGAGGGTCCTACAATGAGCAGTTCTTC. This sequence encodes CASSLQGRGSYNEQFF. Combining the CDR3 with reference TRBV5-1 and TRBJ2-1 gives the whole variable domain KAGVTQTPRYLIKTRGQQVTLSCSPISGHRSVSWYQQTPGQGLQFLFEYFSETQRNKGNFPGRFSGRQFSNSRSEMNVSTLELGDSALYLCASSLQGRGSYNEQFFGPGTRLTVL.

The sample holds a few counts of this clonotype. This chain uses TRBV3-1 with TRBJ1-4; D is uncertain. Per the germline V gene, CDR1 is LGHDT and CDR2 is YNNKEL (reference sequence). This CDR3 is 13 amino acids long. Trimming shortened V by 0 bases and J by 8 bases, and 7 bases separated the two germline ends. The CDR3 sequence: CASSQDAGEKLFF. Written as DNA, the CDR3 is TGTGCCAGCAGCCAAGATGCGGGGGAAAAACTGTTTTTT.

The chain couples TRBV11-1 to TRBJ2-7, with D perhaps TRBD1 or TRBD2 (5 bases each). Germline values: CDR1 SGHAT, CDR2 FQDESV (reference sequence). The CDR3 extends over 15 amino acids. The germline V and J ends were trimmed by 5 bases and 5 bases, with 19 bases remaining between them. CDR3 DNA sequence: TGTGCCAGCAGCCGATACACAGGAACCGGGGACGAGCAGTACTTC. It specifies CASSRYTGTGDEQYF.

This clonotype was observed a handful of times. V and J are TRBV4-2 and TRBJ1-4, with D hard to call. Trimming shortened V by 0 bases and J by 3 bases, and 11 bases separated the two germline ends. The CDR3 runs 16 residues. Germline loops: CDR1 LGHNA, CDR2 YNFKEQ. CDR3 amino acids: CASSQERTESNEKLFF. CDR3 DNA sequence: TGTGCCAGCAGCCAAGAAAGGACTGAATCTAATGAAAAACTGTTTTTT.

This clonotype was seen a handful of times. The gene calls are TRBV27 and TRBJ2-2, with D possibly TRBD1 on 5 matching bases. V shed 3 bases and J shed 6 bases, with 14 bases lying between them. Germline V gene data show CDR1 as MNHEY and CDR2 as SMNVEV (reference sequence). The CDR3 length is 15 residues. For the CDR3, the DNA is TGTGCCAGCAGTTTGTTTGTCCAGGGTCCCGGGGAGCTGTTTTTT. It codes for CASSLFVQGPGELFF.

This clonotype was counted many times. The chain carries TRBV5-1 and TRBJ2-2; weak D call: TRBD1 (6 bases). Trimming pared 0 bases from V and 5 bases from J, leaving 14 bases between. Germline V lookup: CDR1 SGHRS, CDR2 YFSETQ. The CDR3 is made up of 16 amino acids. The CDR3 DNA follows: TGCGCCAGCAGCTTGGTGGCAGGGGTGAAGACCGGGGAGCTGTTTTTT. Its protein product is CASSLVAGVKTGELFF. Full variable domain (rest looked up from reference TRBV5-1 and TRBJ2-2): KAGVTQTPRYLIKTRGQQVTLSCSPISGHRSVSWYQQTPGQGLQFLFEYFSETQRNKGNFPGRFSGRQFSNSRSEMNVSTLELGDSALYLCASSLVAGVKTGELFFGEGSRLTVL.

The chain links TRBV7-9 to TRBJ1-2; D may be TRBD1 (5 bases). CDR3 length: 16 residues. CDR1 and CDR2 from the germline V gene are SEHNR and FQNEAQ (reference sequence). V was pared by 0 bases and J by 3 bases, with 14 bases between. CDR3 residues: CASSLAGVTIYYGYTF. The CDR3 DNA sequence: TGTGCCAGCAGCTTAGCGGGGGTTACGATCTACTATGGCTACACCTTC.

This clonotype was found many times. The chain is built from TRBV3-1 and TRBJ2-2; TRBD2 is a possible D gene (5 bases). Looked up from germline, CDR1 is LGHDT and CDR2 is YNNKEL (reference sequence). V was shortened by 4 bases and J by 4 bases, with 10 bases between the two germline ends. This CDR3 comprises 14 residues. CDR3: CASSPGVATGELFF. In DNA, the CDR3 is TGTGCCAGCAGCCCCGGGGTCGCCACCGGGGAGCTGTTTTTT. The variable domain in full, with the rest retrieved from reference TRBV3-1 and TRBJ2-2, is DTAVSQTPKYLVTQMGNDKSIKCEQNLGHDTMYWYKQDSKKFLKIMFSYNNKELIINETVPNRFSPKSPDKAHLNLHINSLELGDSAVYFCASSPGVATGELFFGEGSRLTVL.

This clonotype turned up a few times. J is TRBJ1-6 and V is TRBV27; D not certain. Germline V gene data show CDR1 as MNHEY and CDR2 as SMNVEV (reference sequence). The CDR3 extends over 17 amino acids. Trimming removed 6 bases at V and 6 bases at J, with 21 bases between. The CDR3 protein is CASRLKWAGRSNSPLHF. The CDR3 region has the DNA TGTGCCAGCAGACTAAAATGGGCGGGCAGGAGTAATTCACCCCTCCACTTT.

The table lists this clonotype with a few counts. The chain uses TRBV5-1 and TRBJ2-6; possible D gene TRBD1, 6 bases. The CDR3 contains 16 residues. V lost 4 bases, J lost 4 bases, and 15 bases lay in between. In germline, CDR1 is SGHRS, CDR2 YFSETQ. As DNA, the CDR3 is TGCGCCAGCAGCCTAGGACAGCTGGAGGGGGCCAACGTCCTGACTTTC. The encoded protein is CASSLGQLEGANVLTF.

This clonotype was counted ten times or more. This rearrangement joins TRBV29-1 to TRBJ2-3, with D maybe TRBD1 (6 bases). V shed 3 bases and J shed 6 bases, with 10 bases lying between them. This CDR3 spans 12 amino acids. Looked up from germline, CDR1 is SQVTM and CDR2 is ANQGSEA. CDR3 amino acids: CSVDSRGDTQYF. Written as DNA, the CDR3 is TGCAGCGTTGATTCGAGGGGGGATACGCAGTATTTT.

This clonotype occurred a few times. The rearrangement joins TRBV20-1 to TRBJ2-7; TRBD2 aligns across 7 bases. Trimming took 1 base from V and 3 from J; bases not matched to a gene: 12. This CDR3 region has 16 residues. Per germline, CDR1 DFQATT and CDR2 SNEGSKA (reference sequence). The CDR3 is CSARGQRGSGNYEQYF. CDR3 sequence (DNA): TGCAGTGCTAGAGGCCAGCGGGGTTCGGGGAACTACGAGCAGTACTTC.

CDR3 residues: CASSQNQNSYEQYF. CDR3 DNA: TGTGCCAGCAGCCAAAATCAGAACAGCTACGAGCAGTACTTC. The genes are TRBV14 and TRBJ2-7; D remains unclear. The CDR3 extends over 14 amino acids. Per germline, CDR1 SGHDN and CDR2 FVKESK. The V end lost 2 bases, the J end lost 3 bases, and 11 bases lay between the germline ends.